The T cell receptor beta chain described here comes from a study of cytomegalovirus exposure and HLA in healthy donors. Study results and limitations: In the analysis, some V segments, TRBV6-2 and TRBV6-3 included, were excluded as indistinguishable. DRB1 had the most TCR associations and HLA-C the fewest, a later analysis found, with rates varying by HLA locus.

The primer mix had 60 Vbeta and 13 Jbeta primers. Here immunoSEQ multiplex PCR was the method, and the copy in TCRdb shows in-frame clones only, minus some. Here the sample table reports 30,000 to 35,000 clones. On this clone: The target antigen is unknown.

CDR1 is SGDLS, CDR2 YYNGEE, per germline. Trimming pared 3 bases from V and 7 bases from J, leaving 19 bases between. This CDR3 region has 15 residues. This chain joins TRBV9 and TRBJ1-2; tentatively, D is TRBD1 (5 bases). This TCR came from a woman aged 40 to 55 in good health and CMV-seropositive. Sample: PBMCs. The CDR3 reads CASSAQEYRSSGYTF. CDR3 DNA: TGTGCCAGCAGCGCCCAGGAGTACAGGAGTTCTGGCTACACCTTC.